The T cell receptor (beta chain) under discussion was sequenced for a study of blood T cell repertoires in COVID-19. Whole-study context: Both acute and convalescent COVID-19 samples were obtained from the United States, Italy and Spain. T cells, B-cell-depleted T cells, or PBMCs supplied cDNA or gDNA.

This CDR3 has 13 amino acids. V lost 3 bases and J lost 8, with 13 bases in between. Germline V CDR1 and CDR2: MDHEN, SYDVKM. This clone has a handful of counts. In the original workflow: Reference gene primer amplification gave estimated nucleated cell counts. Assay: immunoSEQ multiplex PCR; the TCRdb copy retains only in-frame clones and omits some. V, J and clone size were drawn from that table, and D and trimming were deduced from the DNA. Of about 140,000 clones listed, around 80% are singletons. This sequence was found in a woman of 80 years or more with active or convalescent COVID-19. The rearrangement uses TRBV28 and TRBJ1-2; maybe TRBD1 (5 bases). The specimen sequenced was peripheral blood. The CDR3 is CASSFDRARGYTF. The DNA of the CDR3 is TGTGCCAGCAGTTTTGACAGAGCTAGGGGCTACACCTTC.